Each of the 5 T cell receptor beta chains below was sequenced from the same sample in a study of blood T cell repertoires in COVID-19. Generated by immunoSEQ multiplex PCR, the TCRdb table keeps only in-frame clones and is missing some. The sample has 150,000 or so clones; over 75% are singletons. Sequenced material: peripheral blood. The receptors were gathered from a man between 18 and 29 years old with COVID-19, enrolled during active disease.

V is TRBV19 and J is TRBJ1-1, with TRBD1 matching over 7 bases. The CDR3 has 16 residues. The V segment lost 5 bases and the J segment 4 bases; nucleotides outside the gene matches: 13. Germline values: CDR1 LNHDA, CDR2 SQIVND (reference sequence). The DNA for the CDR3 is TGTGCCAGTAGTGTTATAGCGGGACAGTTAATCACTGAAGCTTTCTTT. Protein sequence: CASSVIAGQLITEAFF.

The chain joins TRBV2 to TRBJ2-1; D is unclear. Germline lookup yields CDR1 SNHLY and CDR2 FYNNEI. This CDR3 has 15 residues. V dropped 6 bases and J dropped 8 bases, with 20 bases sitting between them. This chain's CDR3 is CASRTLGTAFDEQFF. Here the CDR3 DNA reads TGTGCCAGCAGGACCTTGGGTACAGCCTTTGATGAGCAGTTCTTC.

V and J are TRBV28 and TRBJ2-3, with 10 bases lining up with TRBD1. Trimming at V came to 2 bases and at J to 8 bases, leaving 10 bases not matched to a gene. Germline-derived CDR1 and CDR2 are MDHEN and SYDVKM. This CDR3 spans 16 amino acids. The CDR3 DNA is TGTGCCAGCAGTTTACGGGACAGGGGAAAGTTCGGTACGCAGTATTTT. Its protein is CASSLRDRGKFGTQYF.

This clone was recorded once. The V call is TRBV3-1 (or the pseudogene TRBV3-2), the J call TRBJ2-3, with D possibly being TRBD2 (6 bases). Germline V gene lookup returns CDR1 LGHDT and CDR2 YNNKEL (reference sequence). Trimming removed 1 base at V and 6 bases at J, with 14 bases between. CDR3 size: 15 residues. CDR3 residues: CASSQVGHAGDTQYF. DNA of the CDR3: TGTGCCAGCAGCCAAGTCGGACACGCGGGGGATACGCAGTATTTT.

This clone has a handful of counts. The chain couples TRBV7-2 to TRBJ2-5; 7 positions agree with TRBD1. CDR3 size: 13 residues. Trimming cost V 0 bases and J 9 bases; bases outside gene matches: 4. The germline gives CDR1 SGHTA, CDR2 FQGNSA. For the CDR3, the DNA is TGTGCCAGCAGCTTAGCTTCTCAGGGGGCCCAGTACTTC. Protein product: CASSLASQGAQYF.